What follows describes a single T cell receptor (beta chain). The junction differs from germline at one of its ends, possibly a read error. The missing CDR3 end, 3 residues past where the read stops, is filled in from the germline J gene. Profiling relied on immunoSEQ multiplex PCR, and the TCRdb table lists in-frame clones only, not all of them. Its listing shows around 12,000 clones. The source of the sample is a study of T cells in women clearing cervical HPV infection. Germline assignment: CDR1 WSHSY and CDR2 SAAADI. The CDR3 length is 14 residues. The TCR sequence derives from a woman aged 18 to 75 with a cervical HPV16 infection that either progressed to CIN3+ or cleared (not recorded which). This rearrangement joins TRBV10-2 to TRBJ2-3; 8 bases match TRBD2. The sequenced material came from blood buffy coat. The CDR3 is CASRPELAAETQYF. CDR3 DNA (partial): TGCGCCAGTCGCCCGGAACTAGCGGCAGAGACG.